The T cell receptor beta chain described here comes from a study of regulatory T cells in long-lasting Graves disease. The length of the CDR3 is 15 residues. Germline loops: CDR1 WSHSY, CDR2 SAAADI. V gave up 3 bases and J gave up 1 base, with 11 bases separating them. Time point noted: newly diagnosed GD, antithyroid drugs for less than 3 months. PBMCs provided the RNA from which the TCR library was made. Libraries of TCR beta came from iRepertoire HTBI primers plus Arm-PCR of CDR3 regions. TCRdb re-called the multiplex PCR reads through MiXCR, storing one row per CDR3 protein. This repertoire shows about 430,000 distinct CDR3 sequences, roughly 15% found once; its top ten account for under 9%. Another study also made use of these data, one on T cells in Graves' hyperthyroidism and ophthalmopathy.

This sequence was found in a middle-aged woman with Graves disease. Sequences were derived from peripheral blood mononuclear cells (PBMCs), sampled at new diagnosis, from a patient treated with antithyroid drugs. The chain links TRBV10-2 to TRBJ2-3; no reliable D call. The CDR3 sequence: CASSDWGKGTDTQYF. The CDR3 bases are TGCGCCAGCAGTGATTGGGGAAAAGGCACAGATACGCAGTATTTT.